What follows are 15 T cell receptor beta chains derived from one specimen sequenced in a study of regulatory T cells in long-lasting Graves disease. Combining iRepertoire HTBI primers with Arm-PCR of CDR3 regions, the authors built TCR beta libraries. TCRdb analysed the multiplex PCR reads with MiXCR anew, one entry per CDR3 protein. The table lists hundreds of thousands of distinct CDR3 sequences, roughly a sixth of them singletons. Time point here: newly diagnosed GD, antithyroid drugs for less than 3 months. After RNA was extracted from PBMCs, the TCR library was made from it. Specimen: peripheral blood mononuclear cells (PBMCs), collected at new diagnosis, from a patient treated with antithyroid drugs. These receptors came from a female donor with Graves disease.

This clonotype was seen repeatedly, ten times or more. CDR3 protein: CASRFSSTDTQYF. In DNA, the CDR3 is TGTGCCAGCAGATTCTCTAGCACAGATACGCAGTATTTT. The chain recombines TRBV6-2 or TRBV6-3 with TRBJ2-3; D is unresolved. Trimming took 6 bases from V and 0 from J, leaving 7 bases between them. There are 13 residues in the CDR3. Per germline, CDR1 MNHEY and CDR2 SVGEGT.

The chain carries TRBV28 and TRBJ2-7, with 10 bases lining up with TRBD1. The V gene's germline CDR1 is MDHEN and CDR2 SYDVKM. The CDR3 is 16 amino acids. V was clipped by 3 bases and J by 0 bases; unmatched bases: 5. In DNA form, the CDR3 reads TGTGCCAGCAGTTTGTACCGGGACAGGGGCTCCTACGAGCAGTACTTC. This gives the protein CASSLYRDRGSYEQYF.

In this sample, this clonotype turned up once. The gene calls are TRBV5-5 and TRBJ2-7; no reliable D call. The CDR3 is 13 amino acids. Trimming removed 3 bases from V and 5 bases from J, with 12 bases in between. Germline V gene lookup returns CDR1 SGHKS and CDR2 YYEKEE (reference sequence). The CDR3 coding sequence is TGTGCCAGCAGCTCCCCTAGTGATCACGAGCAGTACTTC. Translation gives CASSSPSDHEQYF.

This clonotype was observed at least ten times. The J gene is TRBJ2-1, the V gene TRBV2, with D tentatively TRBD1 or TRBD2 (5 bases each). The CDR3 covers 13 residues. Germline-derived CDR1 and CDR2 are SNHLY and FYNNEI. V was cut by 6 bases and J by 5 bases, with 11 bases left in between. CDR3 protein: CASSRDRHNEQFF. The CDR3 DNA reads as TGTGCCAGCAGCCGGGACCGTCACAATGAGCAGTTCTTC.

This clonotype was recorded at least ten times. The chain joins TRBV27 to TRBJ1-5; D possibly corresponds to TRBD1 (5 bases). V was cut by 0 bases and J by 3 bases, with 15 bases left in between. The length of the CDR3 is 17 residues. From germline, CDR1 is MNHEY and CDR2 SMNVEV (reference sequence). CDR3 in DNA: TGTGCCAGCAGTTTATCGTATCAGGGTGCGAACAATCAGCCCCAGCATTTT. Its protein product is CASSLSYQGANNQPQHF.

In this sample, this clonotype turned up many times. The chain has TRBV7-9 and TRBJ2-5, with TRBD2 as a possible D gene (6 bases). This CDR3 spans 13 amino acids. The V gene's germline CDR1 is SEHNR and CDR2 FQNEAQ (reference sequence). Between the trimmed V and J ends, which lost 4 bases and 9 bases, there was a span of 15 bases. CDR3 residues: CASSYRRRGAQYF. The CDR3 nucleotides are TGTGCCAGCAGCTATAGACGGCGCGGGGCCCAGTACTTC.

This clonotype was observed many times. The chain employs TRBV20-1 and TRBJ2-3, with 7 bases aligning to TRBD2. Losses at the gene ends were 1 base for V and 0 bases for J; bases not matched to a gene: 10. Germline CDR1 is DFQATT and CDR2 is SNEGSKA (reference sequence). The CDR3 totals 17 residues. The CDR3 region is CSARVMKAGLSTDTQYF. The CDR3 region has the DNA TGCAGTGCTAGAGTAATGAAAGCGGGGTTAAGCACAGATACGCAGTATTTT.

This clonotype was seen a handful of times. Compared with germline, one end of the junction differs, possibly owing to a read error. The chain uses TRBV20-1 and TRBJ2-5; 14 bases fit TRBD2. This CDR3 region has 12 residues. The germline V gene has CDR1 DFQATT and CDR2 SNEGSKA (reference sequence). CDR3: CSAETSGRARDF. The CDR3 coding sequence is TGCAGTGCGGAGACTAGCGGGAGGGCCAGGGACTTC.

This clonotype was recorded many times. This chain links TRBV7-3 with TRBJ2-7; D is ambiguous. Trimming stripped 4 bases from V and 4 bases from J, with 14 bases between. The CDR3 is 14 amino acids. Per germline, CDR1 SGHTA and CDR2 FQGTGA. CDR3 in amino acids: CASSSTEMVYEQYF. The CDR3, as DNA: TGTGCCAGCAGCTCCACCGAAATGGTGTACGAGCAGTACTTC.

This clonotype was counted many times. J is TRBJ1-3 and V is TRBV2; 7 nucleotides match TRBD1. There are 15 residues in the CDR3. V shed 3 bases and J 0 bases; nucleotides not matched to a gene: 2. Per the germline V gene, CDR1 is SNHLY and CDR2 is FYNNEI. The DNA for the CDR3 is TGTGCCAGCAGTGAGGGACAGTTCTCTGGAAACACCATATATTTT. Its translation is CASSEGQFSGNTIYF.

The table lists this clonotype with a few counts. The DNA for the CDR3 is TGTGCCAGCAGCTTAAATATTGGAAGCTCCTACAATGAGCAGTTCTTC. This translates into CASSLNIGSSYNEQFF. The chain recombines TRBV7-9 with TRBJ2-1; no reliable D call. Looked up from germline, CDR1 is SEHNR and CDR2 is FQNEAQ (reference sequence). V was shortened by 2 bases and J by 0 bases, with 11 bases between the two germline ends. The CDR3 length is 16 residues.

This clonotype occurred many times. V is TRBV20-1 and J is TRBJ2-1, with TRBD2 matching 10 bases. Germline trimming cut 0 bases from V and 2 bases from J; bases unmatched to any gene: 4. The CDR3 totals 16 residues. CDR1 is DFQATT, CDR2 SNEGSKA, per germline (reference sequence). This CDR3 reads CSARDAGLATYNEQFF. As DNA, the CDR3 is TGCAGTGCTAGAGACGCGGGACTAGCGACCTACAATGAGCAGTTCTTC.

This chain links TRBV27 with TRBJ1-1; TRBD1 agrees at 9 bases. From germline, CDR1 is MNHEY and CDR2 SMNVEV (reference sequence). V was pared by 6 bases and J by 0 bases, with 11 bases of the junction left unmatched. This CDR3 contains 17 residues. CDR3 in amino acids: CASSVTQGARMNTEAFF. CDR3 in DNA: TGTGCCAGCAGCGTAACACAGGGGGCGCGGATGAACACTGAAGCTTTCTTT.

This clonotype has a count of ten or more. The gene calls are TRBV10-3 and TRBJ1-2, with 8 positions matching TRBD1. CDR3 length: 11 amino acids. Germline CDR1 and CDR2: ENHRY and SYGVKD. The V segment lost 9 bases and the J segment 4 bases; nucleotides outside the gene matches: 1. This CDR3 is CAIQGAYGYTF. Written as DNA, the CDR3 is TGTGCCATTCAGGGGGCCTATGGCTACACCTTC.

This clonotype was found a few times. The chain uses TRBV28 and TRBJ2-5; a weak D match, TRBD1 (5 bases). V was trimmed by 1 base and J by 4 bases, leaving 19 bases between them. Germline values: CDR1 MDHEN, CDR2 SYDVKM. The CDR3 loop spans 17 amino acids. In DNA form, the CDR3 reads TGTGCCAGCAGTTTATCTTTGTGGATCCCTCAGGGAGAGACCCAGTACTTC. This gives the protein CASSLSLWIPQGETQYF.